This T cell receptor beta chain was retrieved from a study of T cell repertoires in cytomegalovirus infection. The germline gives CDR1 DFQATT, CDR2 SNEGSKA (reference sequence). The length of the CDR3 is 13 residues. V shed 5 bases and J shed 2 bases, with 13 bases lying between them. This clonotype was detected a few times. Its antigen is unidentified. TCRdb redid the calling of the reads with MiXCR, one entry per CDR3 protein. Seen here are about 100,000 distinct CDR3 sequences, under 45% observed once, and the top ten hold around 74%. The rearrangement joins TRBV20-1 to TRBJ2-7, with D hard to call. This TCR was recovered from a human donor in good health (CMV status not recorded). Some clones in this sample may be carry-over from other donors' samples. Source: CD8+ T cells from cultured PBMCs, taken from culture after CMV antigen stimulation. The CDR3 DNA reads TGCAGTGCTTTGGCAGGATCGACCTACGAGCAGTACTTC. This codes for CSALAGSTYEQYF.